This TCR beta chain comes out of a study of beta chain features in type 1 diabetes. V shed 6 bases and J 1 base; nucleotides not matched to a gene: 6. The germline V gene has CDR1 MNHNY and CDR2 SVGAGI (reference sequence). The CDR3 covers 15 residues. Details on this clone: Its antigen is as yet unknown.

All of the isolated RNA was reverse transcribed, so expressed TCRB transcripts were sequenced. Profiling relied on immunoSEQ multiplex PCR, and the TCRdb table lists in-frame clones only, not all of them. The sample carries over 200,000 clones, approximately 10% recorded once. Sorting based on CD45RO/CCR7/CD25/CD127/CD95/CD27 separated CD4+ naive, central memory, regulatory and stem cell-like memory cells. General study points: Shorter TCRB CDR3s, moderately but significantly so, were found in Type 1 diabetes patients in all four CD4+ subsets. The similarity of naive, central memory and Treg TCRB repertoires appeared greater among patients than among healthy donors.

Sequences were obtained from naive CD4+ T cells from blood. The rearrangement uses TRBV6-6 and TRBJ2-1; 7 bases line up with TRBD1. This TCR derives from a young man with type 1 diabetes. CDR3 nucleotide sequence: TGTGCCAGCAGGGGACACAGGGGATCCTACAATGAGCAGTTCTTC. As protein: CASRGHRGSYNEQFF.